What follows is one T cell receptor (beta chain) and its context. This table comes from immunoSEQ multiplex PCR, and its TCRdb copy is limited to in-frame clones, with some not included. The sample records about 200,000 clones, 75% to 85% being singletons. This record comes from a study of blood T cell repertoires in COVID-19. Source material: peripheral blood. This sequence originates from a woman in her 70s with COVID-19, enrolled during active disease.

CDR3 loop: CASRTTGGANPGNTIYF. In DNA form, the CDR3 reads TGTGCCAGTAGAACAACAGGGGGCGCGAATCCTGGAAACACCATATATTTT. The V call is TRBV19, the J call TRBJ1-3, with 9 bases aligning to TRBD1. The CDR3 contains 17 residues. The trim removed 6 bases at V and 2 bases at J, leaving 11 bases unmatched. The V gene's germline CDR1 is LNHDA and CDR2 SQIVND (reference sequence).